The 2 T cell receptor beta chains presented below share a single source sample, sequenced in a study of Ad26.COV2.S vaccination and SARS-CoV-2 variants (dated by TCRdb to the early 2020s). Libraries were prepared through the immunoSEQ multiplex PCR assay. The table was pulled from immuneACCESS by TCRdb, which kept in-frame rearrangements only. Such tables lose some clones; where checked, under half of the loss comes from unresolved V genes, and the rest has no known cause. The sample table contains roughly 400,000 clones; only one count was recorded for around nine tenths of them. Jointly, the top ten make up approximately 1.9% of the sample. Per the publication, the treatment or condition label means: roughly 20 received Ad26.COV2.S at low or high dose, single or two shots; 5 received placebo; per-sample allocation not given. For vaccine and placebo recipients, repertoires were sequenced using samples collected on day 63 after the first injection.

This specimen consisted of peripheral blood, obtained in a trial of Ad26.COV2.S vaccine versus placebo. These receptors were obtained from a person aged 18-65 years who received the Ad26.COV2.S COVID-19 vaccine or a placebo.

This chain connects TRBV3-1 (or the pseudogene TRBV3-2) to TRBJ1-2; TRBD1 is a possible D gene (5 bases). V lost 1 base, J lost 4 bases, and 13 bases lay in between. This CDR3 is 15 amino acids long. Germline V gives CDR1 LGHDT, CDR2 YNNKEL (reference sequence). The CDR3 sequence is CASSQGGGGGYGYTF. For the CDR3, the DNA is TGTGCCAGCAGCCAAGGGGGCGGTGGGGGCTATGGCTACACCTTC.

The rearrangement joins TRBV18 to TRBJ2-2; 11 positions agree with TRBD2. CDR1 is KGHSH, CDR2 LQKENI, per germline. V lost 3 bases, J lost 3 bases, and 9 bases stayed unmatched. The CDR3 contains 18 residues. Here the CDR3 reads CASSPTSGIGWDTGELFF. The DNA of the CDR3 is TGTGCCAGCTCACCGACTAGCGGGATAGGCTGGGACACCGGGGAGCTGTTTTTT.